The clone carrying this TCR beta chain occurred many times. Preparing the TCRbeta library involved the use of unique molecular identifiers. TCRdb used MiXCR to reprocess the PCR reads, holding one entry per CDR3 protein. The data hold about 640,000 distinct CDR3 sequences, with around 13% observed a single time. This record belongs to a study of T-cell reconstitution after alpha-beta-depleted transplantation in children. The germline V and J ends were trimmed by 5 bases and 4 bases, with 15 bases remaining between them. The CDR3 length is 15 residues. This TCR came from a male patient between 10 and 17 years old who had a stem cell transplant for acute myeloid leukemia, so the T cells may come from the graft donor. The sample here was PBMCs, mostly from graft donor cells, taken 360 days after TCRalphabeta/CD19-depleted stem cell transplant. The V call is TRBV12-3 or TRBV12-4, the J call TRBJ2-1, with a possible D match to TRBD2 (5 bases). DNA of the CDR3: TGTGCCAGCAGTCCCCCTGCGGGCCTGTACAATGAGCAGTTCTTC. Its protein is CASSPPAGLYNEQFF.